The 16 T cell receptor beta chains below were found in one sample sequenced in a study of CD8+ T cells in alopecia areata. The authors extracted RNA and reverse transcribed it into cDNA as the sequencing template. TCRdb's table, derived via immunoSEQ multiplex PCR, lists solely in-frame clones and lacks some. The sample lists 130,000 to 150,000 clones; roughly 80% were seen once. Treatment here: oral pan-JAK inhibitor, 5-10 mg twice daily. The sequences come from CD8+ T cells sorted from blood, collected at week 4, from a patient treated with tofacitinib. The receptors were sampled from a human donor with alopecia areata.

The CDR3 DNA sequence: TGTGCCAGTAGTCCATACTCCGGGACAACTAATGGCTACACCTTC. This gives the protein CASSPYSGTTNGYTF. The V gene is TRBV19, the J gene TRBJ1-2; D perhaps matches TRBD1 (6 bases). Trimming left V 5 bases short and J 6 bases short, with 19 bases between. Germline loops: CDR1 LNHDA, CDR2 SQIVND (reference sequence). CDR3 size: 15 residues.

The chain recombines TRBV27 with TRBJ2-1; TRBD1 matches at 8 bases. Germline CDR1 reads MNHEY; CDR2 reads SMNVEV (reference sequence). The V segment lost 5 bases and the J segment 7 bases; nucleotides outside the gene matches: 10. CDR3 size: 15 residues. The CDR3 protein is CASSLLGQGLNEQFF. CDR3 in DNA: TGTGCCAGCAGTCTCTTAGGACAGGGTCTAAATGAGCAGTTCTTC.

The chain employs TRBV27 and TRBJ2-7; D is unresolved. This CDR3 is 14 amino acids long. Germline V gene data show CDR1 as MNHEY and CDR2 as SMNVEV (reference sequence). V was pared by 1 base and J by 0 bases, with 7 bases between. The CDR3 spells CASSLWQVSYEQYF. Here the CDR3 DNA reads TGTGCCAGCAGTTTATGGCAGGTCTCCTACGAGCAGTACTTC.

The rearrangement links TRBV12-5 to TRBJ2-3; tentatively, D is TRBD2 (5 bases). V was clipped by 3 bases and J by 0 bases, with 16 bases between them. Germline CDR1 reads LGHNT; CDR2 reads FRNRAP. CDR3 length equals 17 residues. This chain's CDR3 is CASGFFPDYESTDTQYF. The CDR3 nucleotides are TGTGCTAGTGGTTTCTTCCCAGACTACGAGAGCACAGATACGCAGTATTTT.

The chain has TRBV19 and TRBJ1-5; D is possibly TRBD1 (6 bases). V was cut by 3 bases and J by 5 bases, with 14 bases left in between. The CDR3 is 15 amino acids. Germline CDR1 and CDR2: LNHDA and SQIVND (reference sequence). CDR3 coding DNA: TGTGCCAGTAGTATGGTAGGGGGGCCGCATCAGCCCCAGCATTTT. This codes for CASSMVGGPHQPQHF.

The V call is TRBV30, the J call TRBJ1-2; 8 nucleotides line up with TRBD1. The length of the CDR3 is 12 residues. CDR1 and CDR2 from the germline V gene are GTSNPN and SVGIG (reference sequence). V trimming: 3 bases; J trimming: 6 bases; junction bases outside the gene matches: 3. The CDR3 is CAWRDRDHGYTF. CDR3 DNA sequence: TGTGCCTGGAGGGACAGGGACCATGGCTACACCTTC.

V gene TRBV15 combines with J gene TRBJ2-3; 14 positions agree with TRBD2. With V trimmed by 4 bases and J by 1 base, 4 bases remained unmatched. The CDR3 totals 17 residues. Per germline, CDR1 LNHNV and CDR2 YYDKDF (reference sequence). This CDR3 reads CATSTPGLAGGTDTQYF. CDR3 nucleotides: TGTGCCACCAGCACCCCGGGACTAGCGGGGGGCACAGATACGCAGTATTTT.

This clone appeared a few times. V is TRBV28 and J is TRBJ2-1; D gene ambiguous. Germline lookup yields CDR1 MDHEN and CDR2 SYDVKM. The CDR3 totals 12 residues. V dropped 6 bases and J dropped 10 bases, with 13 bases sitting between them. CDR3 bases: TGTGCCAGCAGCCTGGTGATGGACGAGCAGTTCTTC. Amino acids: CASSLVMDEQFF.

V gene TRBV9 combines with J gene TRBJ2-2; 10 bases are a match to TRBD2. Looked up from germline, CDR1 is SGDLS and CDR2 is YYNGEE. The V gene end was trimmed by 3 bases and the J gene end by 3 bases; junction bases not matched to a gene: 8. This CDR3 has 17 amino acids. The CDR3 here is CASSGPASGGHTGELFF. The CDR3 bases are TGTGCCAGCAGCGGACCAGCTAGCGGGGGTCACACCGGGGAGCTGTTTTTT.

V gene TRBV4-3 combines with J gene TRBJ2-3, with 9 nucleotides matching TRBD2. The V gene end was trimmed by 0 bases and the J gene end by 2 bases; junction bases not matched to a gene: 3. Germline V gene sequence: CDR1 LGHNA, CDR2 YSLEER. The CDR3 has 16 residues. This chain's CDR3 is CASSQEQRGVTDTQYF. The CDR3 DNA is TGCGCCAGCAGCCAAGAGCAGCGGGGGGTCACAGATACGCAGTATTTT.

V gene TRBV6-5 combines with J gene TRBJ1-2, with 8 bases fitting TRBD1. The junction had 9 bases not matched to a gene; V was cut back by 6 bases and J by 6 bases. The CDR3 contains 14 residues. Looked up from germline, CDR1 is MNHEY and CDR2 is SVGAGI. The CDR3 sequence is CASRTFDRGDGYTF. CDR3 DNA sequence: TGTGCCAGCAGGACATTCGACAGGGGTGATGGCTACACCTTC.

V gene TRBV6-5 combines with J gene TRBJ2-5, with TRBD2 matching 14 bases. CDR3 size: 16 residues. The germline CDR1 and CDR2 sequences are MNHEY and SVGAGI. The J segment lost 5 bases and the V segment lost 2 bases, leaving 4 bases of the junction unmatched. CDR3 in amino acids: CASSYTRLAGGETQYF. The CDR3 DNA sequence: TGTGCCAGCAGTTACACCAGACTAGCGGGGGGGGAGACCCAGTACTTC.

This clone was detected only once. CDR3 sequence reads: CASSEERYQETQYF. As DNA, the CDR3 is TGTGCCAGCAGTGAAGAGAGGTATCAAGAGACCCAGTACTTC. The chain carries TRBV2 and TRBJ2-5; D gene unclear. The CDR3 is 14 amino acids. Germline V CDR1 and CDR2: SNHLY, FYNNEI. V dropped 1 base and J dropped 2 bases, with 8 bases sitting between them.

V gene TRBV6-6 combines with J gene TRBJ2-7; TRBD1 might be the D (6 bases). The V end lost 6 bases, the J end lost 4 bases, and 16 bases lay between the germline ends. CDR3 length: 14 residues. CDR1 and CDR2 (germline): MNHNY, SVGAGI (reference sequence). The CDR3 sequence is CASRPRDILYEQYF. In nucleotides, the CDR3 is TGTGCCAGCAGACCCCGGGACATTTTATACGAGCAGTACTTC.

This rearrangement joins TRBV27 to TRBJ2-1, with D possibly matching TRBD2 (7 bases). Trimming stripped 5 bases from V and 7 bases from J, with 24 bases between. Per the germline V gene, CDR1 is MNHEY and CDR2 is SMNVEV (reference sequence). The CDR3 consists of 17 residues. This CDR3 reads CASSPLRTAGASNEQFF. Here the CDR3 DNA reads TGTGCCAGCAGTCCGCTTCGGACGGCGGGGGCCTCGAATGAGCAGTTCTTC.

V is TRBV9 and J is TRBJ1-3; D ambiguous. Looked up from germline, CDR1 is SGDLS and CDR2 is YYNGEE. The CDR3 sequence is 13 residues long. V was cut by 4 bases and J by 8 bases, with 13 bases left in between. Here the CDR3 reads CASSTPPGHTIYF. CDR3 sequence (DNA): TGTGCCAGCAGCACCCCCCCCGGCCACACCATATATTTT.